Below are 17 T cell receptor beta chains sequenced from a single sample in a study of somatic mutations in cytotoxic T cells in rheumatoid arthritis. Sequencing used immunoSEQ multiplex PCR; TCRdb keeps in-frame clones, though not all of them. The sample yields about 27,000 clones, less than 85% seen once. Sequenced sample: CD8+ T cells sorted from blood. The receptors shown here come from a woman under 30 in good health.

The chain joins TRBV9 to TRBJ2-6; 11 bases agree with TRBD2. Germline CDR1 SGDLS, CDR2 YYNGEE. This CDR3 has 18 residues. V shed 3 bases and J 0 bases; nucleotides not matched to a gene: 5. For the CDR3, the DNA is TGTGCCAGCAGCGCACTAGCGGGGGCAAACTCTGGGGCCAACGTCCTGACTTTC. Translation gives CASSALAGANSGANVLTF.

This clone turned up a few times. The chain carries TRBV19 and TRBJ2-7; TRBD2 might be the D (6 bases). The CDR3 runs 13 residues. The germline V and J ends were trimmed by 8 bases and 3 bases, with 14 bases remaining between them. Germline V gene data show CDR1 as LNHDA and CDR2 as SQIVND (reference sequence). The CDR3 sequence is CASSGGVGYEQYF. The CDR3 bases are TGTGCCAGTTCAGGCGGGGTAGGCTACGAGCAGTACTTC. Full variable domain (outside the CDR3, taken from reference TRBV19 and TRBJ2-7): DGGITQSPKYLFRKEGQNVTLSCEQNLNHDAMYWYRQDPGQGLRLIYYSQIVNDFQKGDIAEGYSVSREKKESFPLTVTSAQKNPTAFYLCASSGGVGYEQYFGPGTRLTVT.

The rearrangement joins TRBV28 to TRBJ2-7; 10 nucleotides line up with TRBD1. The CDR3 is 14 residues long. J gave up 2 bases and V 3 bases, and 1 base lay outside the gene matches. The germline V gene encodes CDR1 MDHEN and CDR2 SYDVKM. This chain's CDR3 is CASSLGQGPYEQYV. In DNA, the CDR3 is TGTGCCAGCAGTTTGGGACAGGGGCCCTACGAGCAGTACGTC.

The chain employs TRBV30 and TRBJ1-4; no clear D gene. Trimming left V 3 bases short and J 8 bases short, with 10 bases between. Germline lookup yields CDR1 GTSNPN and CDR2 SVGIG (reference sequence). CDR3 length: 12 amino acids. CDR3 in amino acids: CAWRDYGEKLFF. CDR3 nucleotides: TGTGCCTGGAGGGACTACGGGGAAAAACTGTTTTTT.

The chain joins TRBV6-5 to TRBJ1-2, with D unresolved. The CDR3 is 13 amino acids. CDR1 MNHEY and CDR2 SVGAGI come from the germline V gene. Deletions cut 2 bases from V and 0 bases from J, with 4 bases between. In nucleotides, the CDR3 is TGTGCCAGCAGTTACGGTGCTAACTATGGCTACACCTTC. Translating it yields CASSYGANYGYTF.

This clone was detected only once. The chain employs TRBV10-3 and TRBJ2-3, with unresolved D. Germline-derived CDR1 and CDR2 are ENHRY and SYGVKD. V lost 0 bases to trimming and J lost 4 bases, with 11 bases between them. The CDR3 is 15 amino acids. Written as DNA, the CDR3 is TGTGCCATCAGTGAGTCGGCGGCAGATCCAGATACGCAGTATTTT. It specifies CAISESAADPDTQYF.

V and J are TRBV9 and TRBJ1-3; 7 bases align to TRBD1. The CDR3 has 15 residues. Germline-derived CDR1 and CDR2 are SGDLS and YYNGEE. Trimming cost V 0 bases and J 4 bases; bases outside gene matches: 4. The CDR3 sequence: CASSVDRGPGNTIYF. In DNA form, the CDR3 reads TGTGCCAGCAGCGTAGACAGGGGTCCCGGAAACACCATATATTTT. The full variable domain, with the rest looked up from reference TRBV9 and TRBJ1-3, is DSGVTQTPKHLITATGQRVTLRCSPRSGDLSVYWYQQSLDQGLQFLIQYYNGEERAKGNILERFSAQQFPDLHSELNLSSLELGDSALYFCASSVDRGPGNTIYFGEGSWLTVV.

This chain uses TRBV27 with TRBJ2-1; 7 bases align to TRBD1. The CDR3 runs 16 residues. V lost 2 bases and J lost 0; bases outside the gene matches: 4. Per the germline V gene, CDR1 is MNHEY and CDR2 is SMNVEV (reference sequence). The CDR3 DNA follows: TGTGCCAGCAGTTTAGGGAGACAGGGCTCCTACAATGAGCAGTTCTTC. Translation gives CASSLGRQGSYNEQFF.

This clone has more than one count but fewer than ten. V gene TRBV7-9 combines with J gene TRBJ2-2; the D is unclear. The V end was cut by 5 bases, the J end by 6 bases, with 7 bases between. CDR1 and CDR2 (germline): SEHNR, FQNEAQ (reference sequence). The CDR3 has 12 amino acids. The CDR3 loop is CASSPLPGELFF. The CDR3 DNA sequence: TGTGCCAGCAGCCCTTTGCCCGGGGAGCTGTTTTTT.

This chain joins TRBV7-9 and TRBJ2-1; 14 bases align to TRBD2. The germline V gene has CDR1 SEHNR and CDR2 FQNEAQ (reference sequence). This CDR3 is built from 16 residues. Trimming cost V 4 bases and J 3 bases; bases outside gene matches: 2. In DNA form, the CDR3 reads TGTGCCAGCAGCTCAGGGACTAGCGGGGGCTACAATGAGCAGTTCTTC. Its translation: CASSSGTSGGYNEQFF.

The gene calls are TRBV11-2 and TRBJ2-7; tentative D call: TRBD1 (5 bases). The CDR3 has 12 amino acids. CDR1 is SGHAT, CDR2 FQNNGV, per germline. Trimming took off 4 bases at V and 4 bases at J, with 8 bases between the two ends. This CDR3 is CASSSRVYEQYV. The CDR3 nucleotides read TGTGCCAGCAGCTCCAGGGTTTACGAGCAGTACGTC.

The V gene is TRBV7-9, the J gene TRBJ1-1; D perhaps matches TRBD1 (6 bases). V lost 1 base, J lost 4 bases, and 10 bases lay in between. The CDR3 runs to 14 residues. CDR1 and CDR2 (germline): SEHNR, FQNEAQ (reference sequence). The CDR3: CASSLVIGGTEAFF. CDR3 nucleotide sequence: TGTGCCAGCAGCTTAGTAATAGGGGGCACTGAAGCTTTCTTT. Using reference TRBV7-9 and TRBJ1-1 for the parts outside the CDR3, the full variable domain is DTGVSQNPRHKITKRGQNVTFRCDPISEHNRLYWYRQTLGQGPEFLTYFQNEAQLEKSRLLSDRFSAERPKGSFSTLEIQRTEQGDSAMYLCASSLVIGGTEAFFGQGTRLTVV.

This clone turned up a few times. This chain joins TRBV29-1 and TRBJ2-2; D uncertain. Germline values: CDR1 SQVTM, CDR2 ANQGSEA. V was trimmed by 6 bases and J by 0 bases, leaving 8 bases between them. CDR3 length: 13 residues. DNA of the CDR3: TGCAGCGTGGTACTCTCGAACACCGGGGAGCTGTTTTTT. Translated: CSVVLSNTGELFF.

This clone was counted only a few times. This sequence joins TRBV7-9 and TRBJ1-2; weak D call: TRBD1 (5 bases). CDR3 length: 15 amino acids. The V and J ends lost 3 bases and 0 bases respectively, with 11 bases between them. Germline V gene data show CDR1 as SEHNR and CDR2 as FQNEAQ (reference sequence). In nucleotides, the CDR3 is TGTGCCAGCAGCTTGGGACGGGAAACTAACTATGGCTACACCTTC. Translating it yields CASSLGRETNYGYTF.

The chain couples TRBV11-2 to TRBJ2-5, with a possible D match to TRBD1 (6 bases). Trimming pared 0 bases from V and 3 bases from J, leaving 8 bases between. Germline V gives CDR1 SGHAT, CDR2 FQNNGV. CDR3 length: 14 residues. CDR3 in amino acids: CASSLDWTEETQYF. Written as DNA, the CDR3 is TGTGCCAGCAGCTTAGATTGGACAGAAGAGACCCAGTACTTC.

V gene TRBV28 combines with J gene TRBJ2-5; the D gene is possibly TRBD2 (5 bases). Trimming took off 3 bases at V and 7 bases at J, with 12 bases between the two ends. Looked up from germline, CDR1 is MDHEN and CDR2 is SYDVKM. This CDR3 contains 13 residues. CDR3 loop: CASSLGVFGTQYF. The CDR3 DNA sequence: TGTGCCAGCAGTTTGGGAGTATTTGGGACCCAGTACTTC.

This clone has a single count. The rearrangement uses TRBV29-1 and TRBJ2-1; 14 bases map to TRBD2. V lost 0 bases to trimming and J lost 8 bases; unmatched junction nucleotides: 3. The CDR3 runs to 15 residues. Germline loops: CDR1 SQVTM, CDR2 ANQGSEA. In DNA, the CDR3 is TGCAGCGTTGAAGAAGGGACTAGCGGGGGCCATGAGCAGTTCTTC. This sequence encodes CSVEEGTSGGHEQFF.